The clone carrying this T cell receptor beta chain was observed many times. Its antigen is unknown. This entry comes from a study of identical twins. Study conclusions and caveats: One should note that invariant MAIT and iNKT cells could partly confound zero-insertion analyses. Cross-sectional statistics underpinned the conclusions; the same donors were not followed.

Losses at the gene ends were 6 bases for V and 3 bases for J; bases not matched to a gene: 3. This CDR3 has 13 amino acids. The germline V gene encodes CDR1 SGHRS and CDR2 YFSETQ. TCRdb passed the 5' RACE reads through MiXCR, listing each CDR3 protein once. Seen here are around 670,000 distinct CDR3 sequences, 6% to 6.5% observed once, and the top ten hold 1.5% to 2%. Material: naive T cells sorted from blood. V gene TRBV5-1 combines with J gene TRBJ2-3, with TRBD2 matching 8 bases. This TCR came from a man between 18 and 35 years old in good health. The CDR3 DNA follows: TGCGCCAGCATCACTAGCGGTACAGATACGCAGTATTTT. It encodes CASITSGTDTQYF. Drawing the rest from reference TRBV5-1 and TRBJ2-3, the complete variable domain is KAGVTQTPRYLIKTRGQQVTLSCSPISGHRSVSWYQQTPGQGLQFLFEYFSETQRNKGNFPGRFSGRQFSNSRSEMNVSTLELGDSALYLCASITSGTDTQYFGPGTRLTVL.